The 17 T cell receptor beta chains presented below share a single source sample, sequenced in a study of Tregs in tolerant kidney transplant recipients. Sequencing used immunoSEQ multiplex PCR; TCRdb keeps in-frame clones, though not all of them. The sample has about 240,000 clones; about 80% are singletons. Source material: CD4+ T cells from blood. The receptors stem from a human donor in good health.

This clone has only one observation. The chain employs TRBV15 and TRBJ2-5, with D possibly called TRBD1 or TRBD2 (6 bases each). CDR1 LNHNV and CDR2 YYDKDF come from the germline V gene (reference sequence). The ends were cut back, 3 bases at V and 5 bases at J, with 25 bases in the middle. The CDR3 is 18 residues long. As DNA, the CDR3 is TGTGCCACCAGCAGGACACCTACAGGGCGGGGATCTGGGGAGACCCAGTACTTC. Amino acid sequence: CATSRTPTGRGSGETQYF.

The genes are TRBV6-5 and TRBJ1-1; D ambiguous. This CDR3 is built from 14 residues. Germline V gene data show CDR1 as MNHEY and CDR2 as SVGAGI. Trimming removed 6 bases from V and 5 bases from J, with 16 bases in between. The CDR3 region is CASSRLAGGTEAFF. CDR3 DNA sequence: TGTGCCAGCAGCCGTCTGGCTGGAGGTACTGAAGCTTTCTTT.

The V and J genes are TRBV18 and TRBJ2-2; TRBD1 agrees at 7 bases. V trimming: 3 bases; J trimming: 2 bases; junction bases outside the gene matches: 9. CDR3 length: 17 residues. The germline V gene encodes CDR1 KGHSH and CDR2 LQKENI. The CDR3 sequence is CASSPGTGTDNTGELFF. The CDR3 DNA sequence: TGTGCCAGCTCACCGGGTACCGGGACAGATAACACCGGGGAGCTGTTTTTT. Combining the CDR3 with reference TRBV18 and TRBJ2-2 gives the whole variable domain NAGVMQNPRHLVRRRGQEARLRCSPMKGHSHVYWYRQLPEEGLKFMVYLQKENIIDESGMPKERFSAEFPKEGPSILRIQQVVRGDSAAYFCASSPGTGTDNTGELFFGEGSRLTVL.

About this clone itself: One junction end does not reproduce the germline sequence, and a read error may be involved. CDR3 sequence: CAGSSRVTYEQYF. The CDR3 bases are TGTGCCGGCAGCTCAAGGGTGACCTACGAGCAGTACTTC. This rearrangement joins TRBV7-9 to TRBJ2-7; D is unresolved. Per germline, CDR1 SEHNR and CDR2 FQNEAQ (reference sequence). The length of the CDR3 is 13 residues.

The chain is built from TRBV29-1 and TRBJ2-1; D is uncertain. The V end was cut by 7 bases, the J end by 5 bases, with 18 bases between. This CDR3 region has 14 residues. Germline assignment: CDR1 SQVTM and CDR2 ANQGSEA. The CDR3 nucleotides are TGCAGCGCGACGCCTGACCGATCCCACAATGAGCAGTTCTTC. It yields the protein CSATPDRSHNEQFF.

The V gene is TRBV7-6, the J gene TRBJ2-2, with D possibly called TRBD1 or TRBD2 (7 bases each). The V end was cut by 5 bases, the J end by 2 bases, with 12 bases between. Germline loops: CDR1 SGHVS, CDR2 FNYEAQ. The CDR3 runs 15 residues. The CDR3 DNA is TGTGCCAGCAGCCCCAGGGGGGGTAACACCGGGGAGCTGTTTTTT. Its translation is CASSPRGGNTGELFF.

The V gene is TRBV10-1, the J gene TRBJ2-7, with 7 positions matching TRBD2. The length of the CDR3 is 12 residues. Germline V lookup: CDR1 WNHNN, CDR2 SYGVQD (reference sequence). The V segment lost 11 bases and the J segment 2 bases; nucleotides outside the gene matches: 6. The CDR3 is CAGGTNPYEQYF. CDR3 bases: TGCGCCGGAGGGACTAACCCCTACGAGCAGTACTTC.

Written as DNA, the CDR3 is TGTGCCAGCAGTTACTCGAACAGGATTAGGAGCGAGCAGTACTTC. Translated: CASSYSNRIRSEQYF. The V and J genes are TRBV6-6 and TRBJ2-7, with TRBD1 as a possible D gene (5 bases). CDR3 length: 15 residues. Trimming cost V 0 bases and J 6 bases, with 15 bases left between them. Germline CDR1 is MNHNY and CDR2 is SVGAGI (reference sequence).

The chain uses TRBV6-4 and TRBJ2-3, with 8 bases fitting TRBD1. CDR3 size: 15 residues. The junction had 7 bases not matched to a gene; V was cut back by 6 bases and J by 2 bases. Germline-derived CDR1 and CDR2 are MRHNA and SNTAGT. CDR3 amino acids: CASRLQGAPTDTQYF. The CDR3 DNA is TGTGCCAGCAGACTCCAGGGGGCCCCCACAGATACGCAGTATTTT.

The chain carries TRBV4-1 and TRBJ2-5; 12 bases line up with TRBD2. CDR3 length equals 16 residues. Germline CDR1 and CDR2: MGHRA and YSYEKL. V was clipped by 4 bases and J by 4 bases; unmatched bases: 7. In DNA, the CDR3 is TGCGCCAGCAGCCCTACTAGCGGGGGGATCACAGAGACCCAGTACTTC. Translated: CASSPTSGGITETQYF.

The genes are TRBV19 and TRBJ1-3; D unresolved. CDR3 length: 15 residues. V lost 5 bases and J lost 0, with 11 bases in between. Germline V gene sequence: CDR1 LNHDA, CDR2 SQIVND (reference sequence). CDR3: CASSLRQNSGNTIYF. DNA for the CDR3: TGTGCCAGTAGTTTACGCCAGAACTCTGGAAACACCATATATTTT.

The chain combines TRBV5-4 with TRBJ1-2; 9 bases match TRBD1. There are 13 residues in the CDR3. Germline CDR1 SGHNT, CDR2 YYREEE (reference sequence). V trimming: 7 bases; J trimming: 8 bases; junction bases outside the gene matches: 9. This CDR3 reads CASVIQGAQGYTF. The CDR3 DNA reads TGTGCCAGCGTAATACAGGGGGCTCAAGGCTACACCTTC.

The chain carries TRBV12-5 and TRBJ2-7; either TRBD1 or TRBD2 may supply D (5 bases each). The V gene's germline CDR1 is LGHNT and CDR2 FRNRAP. Trimming shortened V by 6 bases and J by 2 bases, and 20 bases separated the two germline ends. The CDR3 has 16 amino acids. The CDR3 DNA is TGTGCTAGTGGCCTAACCTCCAGACGGGGACCCTACGAGCAGTACTTC. It encodes CASGLTSRRGPYEQYF.

The chain joins TRBV15 to TRBJ2-1; TRBD1 aligns across 7 bases. The CDR3 has 15 amino acids. The germline V gene encodes CDR1 LNHNV and CDR2 YYDKDF (reference sequence). V was pared by 0 bases and J by 9 bases, with 8 bases of the junction left unmatched. DNA of the CDR3: TGTGCCACCAGCAGAGAATTCACAGGGGCCCGTGAGCAGTTCTTC. Its translation: CATSREFTGAREQFF.

The chain employs TRBV2 and TRBJ1-1; D remains ambiguous. The V and J ends lost 6 bases and 4 bases respectively, with 9 bases between them. This CDR3 is built from 12 residues. Germline CDR1 is SNHLY and CDR2 is FYNNEI. CDR3 in DNA: TGTGCCAGCAGCCACCCGGGCACTGAAGCTTTCTTT. Encoded protein: CASSHPGTEAFF.

This clone occurred once. The chain uses TRBV27 and TRBJ2-7; 9 bases are a match to TRBD1. This CDR3 is built from 14 residues. The J segment lost 6 bases and the V segment lost 2 bases, leaving 5 bases of the junction unmatched. The germline gives CDR1 MNHEY, CDR2 SMNVEV (reference sequence). The CDR3 protein is CASSLGTGYFEQYF. DNA for the CDR3: TGTGCCAGCAGTTTAGGGACAGGGTATTTCGAGCAGTACTTC.

J is TRBJ2-1 and V is TRBV5-6, with D perhaps TRBD1 or TRBD2 (7 bases each). The CDR3 covers 18 residues. The germline V and J ends were trimmed by 4 bases and 4 bases, with 24 bases remaining between them. Per germline, CDR1 SGHDT and CDR2 YYEEEE. The CDR3 DNA sequence: TGTGCCAGCAGCCAACATCAGGGGGGGCCGACCGCATACAATGAGCAGTTCTTC. Translation: CASSQHQGGPTAYNEQFF.